This TCR beta chain was sequenced in a study of cytotoxic CD8 clonotypes in ibrutinib-treated CLL. On the study more broadly: Response samples were obtained once patients had received a median around 12 months of treatment, range 6 to 36.

The intended depth for sequencing was 1 in 200,000 to 1 in 1 million T cells. The protocol was immunoSEQ multiplex PCR, while the TCRdb copy is restricted to in-frame clones and leaves out a portion. The sample records more than 55,000 clones, roughly 70% being singletons. Comment on this clone: What it binds is not known.

CDR3 length equals 16 residues. The V and J ends lost 6 bases and 2 bases respectively, with 18 bases between them. Germline assignment: CDR1 MNHNS and CDR2 SASEGT. Study findings and constraints: Sampling schedules were unmatched across sustained-remission and progressing patients.

Source: PBMCs, taken after 12 months of ibrutinib treatment. The rearrangement joins TRBV6-1 to TRBJ2-3; D not certain. The receptor was isolated from a human donor with chronic lymphocytic leukemia. This CDR3 reads CASRETMGFYTDTQYF. The CDR3 coding sequence is TGTGCCAGCAGGGAAACGATGGGCTTTTACACAGATACGCAGTATTTT.